This T cell receptor beta chain stems from a study of blood T cell repertoires in COVID-19 (TCRdb year 2020). Broadly, across the study: Samples covering the acute and convalescent phases of COVID-19 were provided by collaborators in the United States, Italy and Spain. The material from the prospective study consisted of cDNA or gDNA derived from T cells, B-cell-depleted T cells, or PBMCs. Samples were obtained from the ongoing ImmuneRACE study (first 160 participants) and from 1,254 subjects provided by 6 global collaborators. Where available, HLA class I and class II types were taken from metadata supplied by the sample provider and were not determined by assay-based typing. The repertoires were made available in a free public database intended to serve as a resource for research on the immune response to SARS-CoV-2. Nearly every sample came with metadata listing a de-identified subject ID, COVID-19 status, age in years and sex. Subjects who had been exposed to COVID-19, were actively infected with it, or had recovered from it provided the deeply sampled blood TCRbeta repertoires that made up the dataset. What the work shows at the level of the full study, not this receptor alone: The amount of clinical and demographic metadata varied by source and participant and was provided uncurated.

Turning to this clone: What antigen it recognizes has not been identified. Per-base quality was not reported, and no clone a single base away is much larger than it.

TCRbeta CDR3 regions were amplified from genomic DNA using the immunoSEQ Assay, a bias-controlled multiplex PCR. Concerning the study's data processing: The number of nucleated cells in each sample was estimated by amplification of reference gene primers within the assay. To quantify the absolute abundance of each unique TCRbeta CDR3 rearrangement, sequence reads were collapsed and filtered. For each sample, productive Simpson clonality was calculated as the square root of Simpson's diversity index over productive rearrangements. In TCRdb, the immuneACCESS table is reduced to in-frame sequences with V and J assigned. These tables do not hold every clone; where another copy was compared, an unresolved V gene accounts for under half, and the others remain unexplained. The V and J calls and clone size come from that table; D and trimming were worked out from the DNA. This sample holds 110,000 or so clones; 90% were observed only once. The ten largest clones take up over 4% of the sample.

Taken from the germline V gene (reference sequence), the CDR1 and CDR2 loops are LGHDT and YNNKEL. There are 17 amino acids in the CDR3, from cysteine to phenylalanine inclusive. Only the CDR3 part of the read is kept: 51 bases, read in frame from the first base. V is reduced by 6 bases and J by 1 base, leaving a spacing of 16 bases between them. Whole blood was collected in K2EDTA tubes by collaborating institutions according to the institutions' own protocols. Collaborator samples were shipped for TCRbeta analysis as frozen whole blood, isolated PBMCs, or DNA extracted from either sample type. Rearrangement joined TRBV3-1 (or the pseudogene TRBV3-2) to TRBJ2-6, with an unclear D gene assignment. Sequencing input: peripheral blood. This TCR was recovered from a woman aged 45-60 years with acute or convalescent COVID-19. DNA sequence: TGTGCCAGCAGTCCAAGTTCGTCAGTTTCTGGGGCCAACGTCCTGACTTTC. Translated, this gives CASSPSSSVSGANVLTF.